This T cell receptor beta chain was obtained from a study of response to subunit inactivated influenza vaccine. Overall study findings and caveats: New T cells are recruited in small numbers by each seasonal influenza vaccination, according to the authors' suggestion.

TCRdb passed the RT-PCR reads through MiXCR, listing each CDR3 protein once. The sample includes around 580,000 distinct CDR3 sequences, about an eighth of them seen just once. As to this clonotype: What it binds is unknown.

The ends were cut back, 1 base at V and 8 bases at J, with 9 bases in the middle. Germline V gives CDR1 SEHNR, CDR2 FQNEAQ (reference sequence). The CDR3 is 13 amino acids. The sequence was collected from a man aged 45-65 years who received an inactivated influenza vaccine. The chain joins TRBV7-9 to TRBJ2-1, with D tentatively TRBD2 (6 bases). The sample here was PBMCs from blood, taken on the day of vaccination. The CDR3 loop is CASSLVGGDEQFF. The CDR3 nucleotides are TGTGCCAGCAGCTTAGTAGGCGGGGATGAGCAGTTCTTC.